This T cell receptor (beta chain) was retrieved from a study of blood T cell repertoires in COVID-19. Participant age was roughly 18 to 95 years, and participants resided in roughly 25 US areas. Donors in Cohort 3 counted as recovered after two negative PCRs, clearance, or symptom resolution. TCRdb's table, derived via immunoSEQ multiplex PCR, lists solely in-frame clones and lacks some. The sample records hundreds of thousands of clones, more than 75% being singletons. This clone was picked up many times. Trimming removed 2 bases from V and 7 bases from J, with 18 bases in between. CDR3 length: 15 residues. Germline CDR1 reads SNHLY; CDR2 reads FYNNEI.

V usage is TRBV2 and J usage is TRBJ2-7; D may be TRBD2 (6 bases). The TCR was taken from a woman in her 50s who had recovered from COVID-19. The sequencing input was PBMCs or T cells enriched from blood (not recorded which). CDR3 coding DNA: TGTGCCAGCAGTGAACGAGGGGACGACCGGGGGGAGCAGTACTTC. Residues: CASSERGDDRGEQYF.